Included here is one T cell receptor (beta chain) sequence, with context. The antigen this receptor binds is unknown. Per-base qualities were not stored, and no clone one base away is much larger. The data are from a study of T cell responses to AZD1222 COVID-19 vaccine (dated by TCRdb to the early 2020s). Background for the entire study: AZD1222 recipients with second doses at about 4 weeks or about 12 weeks were pooled, because spike-specific TCR depth and breadth did not differ between schedules. Enrollment into the trials was organized by age into subgroups of 18-55, 56-69 and 70-plus years, and those subgroups contained about 160, 30 and 59 TCR-sequenced participants, respectively. A total of roughly 240 trial participants underwent TCR sequencing, of whom 207 received two doses of AZD1222 and some 26 received two doses of the MenACWY control vaccine. What the work shows at the level of the full study, not this receptor alone: Participants were mostly white British, with more females than males. The authors suggested clonal diversity may have been underestimated. Epitopes outside the regions mutated in the B.1.351 and B.1.1.7 variants were reportedly recognized by nearly half of the unique spike-specific TCRs. Spike-specific TCR breadth and depth rose significantly after two AZD1222 doses compared with day 0 and with MenACWY recipients. Conclusions about previously exposed vaccinees were limited because only six AZD1222 recipients were SARS-CoV-2 seropositive at baseline. Because no samples from the day 14 peak response were available, repertoires could be characterized only after the peak T cell response. The vaccine-associated CD4 TCRs covered the entire spike protein, and the dominant responses fell in regions 160-218 and 743-854. In the small 56-69-year group, the increase in depth fell short of significance, most likely because of low power.

The CDR3 sequence holds 15 residues, the cysteine and phenylalanine included. Only CDR3 DNA is held: 45 bases, read in frame from base 1. The germline V gene gives CDR1 as SNHLY and CDR2 as FYNNEI. Trimming costs V 4 bases and J 2 bases, and their ends lie 15 bases apart. The CDR3 regions of human TCRbeta chains were analyzed by immunosequencing. The study's processing was this. Repertoire TCRs were matched against a reference library of SARS-CoV-2-specific TCRs generated with the MIRA antigen-specificity platform. Breadth was defined as the fraction of unique TCRs that were SARS-CoV-2-associated. Depth was defined as the fraction of total T cells that were SARS-CoV-2-associated. Each spike-specific TCR was assigned to its reactive spike region and to a CD4 or CD8 class using the MIRA data. Log10-transformed breadth and depth values were compared by one-way ANOVA with Sidak's multiple comparisons tests. Not all clones reach the TCRdb copy of this immuneACCESS table, which keeps in-frame sequences only. Checked studies attribute under half of the gap to unresolved V genes and leave the rest unexplained. The V and J calls and the clone size are those of that table, but D and trimming were determined from the DNA. The sample includes roughly 100,000 clones, with roughly nine tenths observed a single time. The leading ten clones occupy 45% to 55% of the sample.

This specimen's time point label, interpreted: baseline before first vaccination. The vaccinee samples were drawn from two UK trials, COV001 and COV002, one of which was a single-blind randomized controlled phase 2/3 trial testing AZD1222 (ChAdOx1 nCoV-19) in healthy adults. Trial participant PBMC samples were collected at day 0 and day 28 after the second dose for TCRbeta chain sequencing. The sequence is built from TRBV2 and TRBJ2-7; the D gene is possibly TRBD1 or TRBD2, with 5 bases matching each. Sequenced here: peripheral blood, sampled on day 0 of AZD1222 vaccination. The sequence derives from an adult in good health. The DNA reads TGTGCCAGCAGTGGAGGGGAGCCGCGTACCTACGAGCAGTACTTC. It translates to CASSGGEPRTYEQYF.